The next 7 T cell receptor beta chains were all read from a single sample in a study of identical twins. TCRdb recomputed calls from the 5' RACE reads with MiXCR, one row per CDR3 protein. The sample contains approximately 630,000 distinct CDR3 sequences, just over 7% of which appear only once. The same sample was also used in a study of yellow fever vaccine responses in identical twins.

Sequenced: PBMCs. All receptors derive from a woman aged 18-35 years in good health.

This clonotype was observed a few times. The V gene is TRBV9, the J gene TRBJ2-7; TRBD2 aligns across 11 bases. The junction had 8 bases not matched to a gene; V was cut back by 2 bases and J by 7 bases. Germline lookup yields CDR1 SGDLS and CDR2 YYNGEE. CDR3 length: 15 residues. The CDR3 DNA follows: TGTGCCAGCAGCGTCGGTAGCGGGAGGGCGGGGGAGCAGTACTTC. Its protein is CASSVGSGRAGEQYF.

V is TRBV29-1 and J is TRBJ2-5, with TRBD1 as a possible D gene (5 bases). There are 14 residues in the CDR3. The germline V gene encodes CDR1 SQVTM and CDR2 ANQGSEA. The ends were cut back, 1 base at V and 5 bases at J, with 14 bases in the middle. CDR3 DNA sequence: TGCAGCGTTGAAGGCGTATGGGGCGGTGAGACCCAGTACTTC. Translating it yields CSVEGVWGGETQYF.

The rearrangement links TRBV4-1 to TRBJ2-3; 10 bases fit TRBD2. Trimming at V came to 0 bases and at J to 3 bases, leaving 6 bases not matched to a gene. Per the germline V gene, CDR1 is MGHRA and CDR2 is YSYEKL. The CDR3 contains 17 residues. Here the CDR3 reads CASSQDPLAGRTDTQYF. In DNA, the CDR3 is TGCGCCAGCAGCCAAGATCCACTAGCGGGAAGGACAGATACGCAGTATTTT.

This clonotype was counted at least ten times. The V and J genes are TRBV5-1 and TRBJ2-7; possible D gene TRBD1, 5 bases. Between the trimmed V and J ends, which lost 4 bases and 0 bases, there was a span of 11 bases. The CDR3 totals 14 residues. Per the germline V gene, CDR1 is SGHRS and CDR2 is YFSETQ. The CDR3 loop is CASSPLDSSYEQYF. CDR3 bases: TGCGCCAGCAGCCCCTTAGACAGCTCCTACGAGCAGTACTTC.

This CDR3 reads CASSSRLATIVYNEQFF. CDR3 nucleotide sequence: TGTGCCAGCAGCTCGAGACTAGCCACTATCGTTTACAATGAGCAGTTCTTC. V is TRBV13 and J is TRBJ2-1, with 7 positions matching TRBD2. V trimming: 4 bases; J trimming: 4 bases; junction bases outside the gene matches: 13. Per germline, CDR1 PRHDT and CDR2 FYEKMQ (reference sequence). The CDR3 loop spans 17 amino acids.

The sample holds a few counts of this clonotype. The chain carries TRBV5-1 and TRBJ2-1, with TRBD2 matching over 13 bases. J lost 8 bases, V lost 2 bases, and 7 bases had no gene match. Looked up from germline, CDR1 is SGHRS and CDR2 is YFSETQ. There are 16 residues in the CDR3. CDR3 sequence (DNA): TGCGCCAGCAGCTTCTTCCGGACTAGCGGGAGCTATGAGCAGTTCTTC. This sequence encodes CASSFFRTSGSYEQFF.

This clonotype has at least ten counts. The chain joins TRBV25-1 to TRBJ1-4; TRBD1 might be the D (5 bases). V was shortened by 1 base and J by 4 bases, with 10 bases between the two germline ends. The CDR3 has 15 residues. Germline CDR1 MGHDK, CDR2 SYGVNS. The CDR3 DNA reads as TGTGCCAGCAGTGAATGGGACGGAAGTAATGAAAAACTGTTTTTT. It codes for CASSEWDGSNEKLFF.